This TCR beta chain was recovered during a study of graft-versus-host responses after intestinal transplantation. Across the study: Each transplant was multivisceral, liver-intestinal, or isolated intestinal. Once they had received anti-thymocyte globulin induction, all recipients took tacrolimus and steroids for roughly three years. Overall study results and limits: Detection of GvH clones occurred in recipient marrow, and some had their first appearance in ileum or blood. The presence of high graft-versus-host to host-versus-graft clonal ratios in allografts characterized patients with graft-donor T cell macrochimerism.

As concerns this clone: The antigen is not known.

Trimming shortened V by 5 bases and J by 4 bases, and 9 bases separated the two germline ends. Germline CDR1 is MDHEN and CDR2 is SYDVKM. CDR3 size: 14 residues. Clones were read by immunoSEQ multiplex PCR, and TCRdb kept only the in-frame ones, dropping some. The profile shows approximately 92,000 clones, under 95% of them singletons. Sequences were derived from unstimulated CD8+ T cells sorted from spleen or lymph node cells, sampled before intestinal transplant. This sequence was found in a human donor who received an intestinal transplant. The chain couples TRBV28 to TRBJ1-6; D may be TRBD1 (6 bases). Written as DNA, the CDR3 is TGTGCCAGCAGTCCAGACAGGTATAATTCACCCCTCCACTTT. It translates to CASSPDRYNSPLHF.